This T cell receptor (beta chain) stems from a study of T cell responses to AZD1222 COVID-19 vaccine. Findings and caveats of the study: Spike-specific TCR breadth and depth were elevated following two AZD1222 doses.

Germline-derived CDR1 and CDR2 are LNHDA and SQIVND (reference sequence). The CDR3 length is 12 residues. Trimming shortened V by 11 bases and J by 0 bases, and 8 bases separated the two germline ends. On this clone: Its antigen is not identified.

Generated by immunoSEQ multiplex PCR, the TCRdb table keeps only in-frame clones and is missing some. Of 150,000 to 200,000 clones in the sample, around nine tenths were seen once. The specimen comprised peripheral blood, sampled 28 days after the second dose of the MenACWY control vaccine. This chain uses TRBV19 with TRBJ1-5; D uncertain. The TCR sequence derives from an adult who received the MenACWY meningococcal vaccine as a control. CDR3 sequence: CAVGDSNQPQHF. As DNA, the CDR3 is TGTGCCGTGGGAGATAGCAATCAGCCCCAGCATTTT.